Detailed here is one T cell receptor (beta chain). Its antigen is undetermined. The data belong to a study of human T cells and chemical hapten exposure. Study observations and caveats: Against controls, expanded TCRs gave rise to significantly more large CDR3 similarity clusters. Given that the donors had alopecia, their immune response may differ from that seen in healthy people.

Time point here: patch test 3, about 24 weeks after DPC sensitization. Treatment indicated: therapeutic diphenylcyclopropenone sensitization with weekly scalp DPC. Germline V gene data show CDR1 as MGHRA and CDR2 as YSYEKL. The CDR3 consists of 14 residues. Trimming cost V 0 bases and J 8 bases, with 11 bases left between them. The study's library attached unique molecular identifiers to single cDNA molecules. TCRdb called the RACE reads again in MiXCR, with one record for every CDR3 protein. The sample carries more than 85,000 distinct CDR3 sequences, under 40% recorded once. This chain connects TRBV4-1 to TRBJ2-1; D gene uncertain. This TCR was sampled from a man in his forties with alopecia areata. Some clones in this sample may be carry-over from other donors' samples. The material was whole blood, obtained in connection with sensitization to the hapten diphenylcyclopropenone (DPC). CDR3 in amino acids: CASSQDGRAYEQFF. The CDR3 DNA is TGCGCCAGCAGCCAAGACGGGCGTGCGTATGAGCAGTTCTTC.